This record looks at one TCR beta chain sequence and its context. No antigen is known for it. The data belong to a study of CD8 T cells in acute hepatitis C reinfection. CDR3 length equals 15 residues. V was clipped by 2 bases and J by 7 bases; unmatched bases: 6. Germline CDR1 reads SNHLY; CDR2 reads FYNNEI. Study results and limitations: Approximately 13 public clonotypes were found regardless of outcome.

Documented time point: naive CD8 control sorted from an acute-time-point sample. The method was immunoSEQ multiplex PCR; TCRdb's version includes in-frame clones alone and lacks a portion of them. Seen here are over 30,000 clones, 80% to 90% observed once, and the top ten hold approximately 11%. The sequenced material came from naive CD8+ T cells from PBMCs. The chain has TRBV2 and TRBJ1-5, with 9 nucleotides matching TRBD1. The receptor's source is a woman under 30 who spontaneously cleared hepatitis C infection. As DNA, the CDR3 is TGTGCCAGCAGTGAATTTGGGACAGGGAACCAGCCCCAGCATTTT. As protein: CASSEFGTGNQPQHF.